This T cell receptor (beta chain) derives from a study of blood T cells in healthy people across ages. Through a sample-barcoded 5' primer and a J-beta primer mix, a second PCR was run for roughly 6 to 11 cycles. From the 5' RACE reads, TCRdb called clonotypes with MiXCR, one entry per CDR3 protein. Among 500,000 to 550,000 distinct CDR3 sequences listed, around 24% were seen once. This clonotype was detected only a few times. Its antigen remains unidentified. General study results and limits: Both naive CD4+ cell counts and diversity were greater in long-lived donors than in aged donors.

The V end lost 5 bases, the J end lost 6 bases, and 17 bases lay between the germline ends. The germline gives CDR1 MDHEN, CDR2 SYDVKM. The CDR3 extends over 14 amino acids. This same sample was also part of a study on T cells of mothers and their children.

This receptor was taken from a boy aged 5 to 17 in good health. The chain combines TRBV28 with TRBJ2-7; perhaps TRBD2 as D (5 bases). Sequencing was done on a sample of blood. CDR3 sequence (DNA): TGTGCCAGCAGTCCACCGACCCGGGGTGGCGAGCAGTACTTC. This codes for CASSPPTRGGEQYF.